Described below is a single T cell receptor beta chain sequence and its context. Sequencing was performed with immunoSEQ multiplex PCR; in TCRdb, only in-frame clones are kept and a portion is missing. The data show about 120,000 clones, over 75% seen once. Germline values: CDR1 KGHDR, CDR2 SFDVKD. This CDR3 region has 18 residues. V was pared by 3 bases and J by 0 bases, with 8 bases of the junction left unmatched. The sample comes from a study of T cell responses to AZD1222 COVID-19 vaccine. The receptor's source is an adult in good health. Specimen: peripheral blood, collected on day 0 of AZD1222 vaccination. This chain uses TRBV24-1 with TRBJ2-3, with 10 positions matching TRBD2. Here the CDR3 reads CATSDPGKLAGSTDTQYF. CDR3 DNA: TGTGCCACCAGTGATCCAGGAAAACTAGCGGGGAGCACAGATACGCAGTATTTT.